Listed below are T cell receptor beta chains from one sample, sequenced in a study of cytomegalovirus exposure and HLA in healthy donors. Clones were sequenced by immunoSEQ multiplex PCR, and TCRdb holds only the in-frame ones, with some missing. The data contain 350,000 or so clones, roughly 90% of them seen just once; the ten biggest clones take up 0.65% to 0.85%. The material sequenced was PBMCs. All receptors derive from a woman between 18 and 29 years old in good health and CMV-seronegative. The conserved cysteine and the conserved F or W are not part of the CDR3 here.

V gene,CDR3 protein
TRBV9,ASSVASHSYEQY
TRBV6-6,ASRNGENQPQH
TRBV6-1,ASRGLVQETQY
TRBV7-2,ASSLVVGQGEHEQY
TRBV9,ASSGGGTGPNYGYT
TRBV6-5,ASSSGGLITDTQY
TRBV9,ASSGQSDGELF
TRBV7-6,ASSWTSKNEQF
TRBV9,ASSADPTGTYGYT
TRBV4-1,ASSLGAGTGTYEQY
TRBV15,ATSRDNGQKLF
TRBV30,ALSGTENEKLF
TRBV7-3,ASSLMRTVNTEAF
TRBV2,ASSGDSSLYEQY
TRBV2,ASSDASGVDTQY
TRBV7-7,ASSLEGSAGETQY